The TCR beta chain described here comes from a study of shared clonotypes between healthy human individuals. The study's findings and limits: The low donor count limited represented genetic and exposure-history diversity. Sampling covered nothing but blood. Tissue TCR repertoires likely differ from those found in blood.

The CDR3 sequence is 15 residues long. CDR1 is SGHVS, CDR2 FQNEAQ, per germline. V lost 1 base, J lost 3 bases, and 13 bases lay in between. Details on this clone: The antigen remains undetermined.

Unsorted PBMC DNA was sequenced on ten immunoSEQ deep assay plates. The method was immunoSEQ multiplex PCR; TCRdb's version includes in-frame clones alone and lacks a portion of them. This sample carries about 490,000 clones, around 79% of them seen once, and the ten largest clones take 10% to 15%. This chain joins TRBV7-8 and TRBJ2-7; D call uncertain. Sequenced sample: PBMCs. This clonotype was obtained from a woman aged 40-49 years in good health. Some clones in this sample may be carry-over from other donors' samples. The CDR3 DNA reads as TGTGCCAGCAGCTTAGGTGGCTCCTCACTCTACGAGCAGTACTTC. Translating it yields CASSLGGSSLYEQYF.